This TCR beta chain was sequenced during a study of cytomegalovirus exposure and HLA in healthy donors. Overall study context: Counted in an early data release were about 85 million unique TCRs from HLA-typed donors.

Study results and limitations: CMV antigen specificity of a few CMV-associated chains was confirmed in vitro. Several of the most significant clusters were apparently associated with common viral pathogens in a later analysis. Equally common other TCR beta chains were less clonally expanded than HLA-associated ones, a later analysis found.

Concerning this clone: What it recognizes is unknown.

The PCR contained 60 Vbeta and 13 Jbeta primers. TCRdb's table, derived via immunoSEQ multiplex PCR, lists solely in-frame clones and lacks some. In the table there are fewer than 110,000 clones, 75% of which are singletons. The CDR3 is 11 residues long. Looked up from germline, CDR1 is SQVTM and CDR2 is ANQGSEA. V was clipped by 6 bases and J by 8 bases; unmatched bases: 6. The chain employs TRBV29-1 and TRBJ1-1; TRBD1 matches 7 bases. Source material: PBMCs. This sequence was found in a man aged 50 to 59 in good health and CMV-seronegative. The DNA of the CDR3 is TGCAGCGTGTACAGGGGAGGAGAAGCTTTCTTT. It is translated as CSVYRGGEAFF.